The next 19 T cell receptor beta chains were all read from a single sample in a study of shared clonotypes between healthy human individuals. Naive CD8 cells were CD45RO-negative, positively selected for CCR7, excluding terminally differentiated effector memory CD45RA+ cells. Method: immunoSEQ multiplex PCR; TCRdb's copy keeps in-frame clones and lacks some. The sample includes about 1,800,000 clones, 85% to 95% of them seen just once. Sequenced sample: naive CD8+ T cells sorted from blood. The source is a man aged 18 to 29 in good health.

The chain has TRBV6-5 and TRBJ2-7, with no clear D. Germline CDR1 and CDR2: MNHEY and SVGAGI. Trimming took off 7 bases at V and 5 bases at J, with 21 bases between the two ends. This CDR3 has 15 amino acids. The chain's CDR3 is CASNLRASNRHEQYF. In nucleotides, the CDR3 is TGTGCCAGCAATCTCCGGGCCTCAAATCGGCACGAGCAGTACTTC.

The V call is TRBV18, the J call TRBJ1-2, with D possibly TRBD1 on 5 matching bases. The germline gives CDR1 KGHSH, CDR2 LQKENI. The CDR3 runs to 16 residues. Trimming shortened V by 3 bases and J by 4 bases, and 18 bases separated the two germline ends. CDR3 bases: TGTGCCAGCTCACCCCCCACGGATGGGGGAGCCTATGGCTACACCTTC. Translated: CASSPPTDGGAYGYTF.

In this sample, this clone turned up once. The chain uses TRBV14 and TRBJ2-1; D possibly corresponds to TRBD2 (6 bases). V lost 3 bases to trimming and J lost 4 bases, with 10 bases between them. Looked up from germline, CDR1 is SGHDN and CDR2 is FVKESK. CDR3 length: 14 residues. The CDR3 DNA sequence: TGTGCCAGCAGCCATCGGGACTCGTACAATGAGCAGTTCTTC. It yields the protein CASSHRDSYNEQFF. Combining the CDR3 with reference TRBV14 and TRBJ2-1 gives the whole variable domain EAGVTQFPSHSVIEKGQTVTLRCDPISGHDNLYWYRRVMGKEIKFLLHFVKESKQDESGMPNNRFLAERTGGTYSTLKVQPAELEDSGVYFCASSHRDSYNEQFFGPGTRLTVL.

The chain recombines TRBV9 with TRBJ2-1; 7 nucleotides match TRBD1. The CDR3 totals 16 residues. Looked up from germline, CDR1 is SGDLS and CDR2 is YYNGEE. J was trimmed by 4 bases and V by 4 bases; bases with no gene match: 11. Here the CDR3 DNA reads TGTGCCAGCAGCTTCAGTCCGGGACAGATATACAATGAGCAGTTCTTC. The encoded protein is CASSFSPGQIYNEQFF.

This clone was picked up one time. The chain is built from TRBV5-1 and TRBJ2-2; 9 bases are shared with TRBD1. The CDR3 is made up of 16 amino acids. J lost 5 bases, V lost 0 bases, and 5 bases had no gene match. Germline assignment: CDR1 SGHRS and CDR2 YFSETQ. CDR3 protein: CASSLVGQGWTGELFF. The CDR3 bases are TGCGCCAGCAGCTTGGTTGGACAGGGGTGGACCGGGGAGCTGTTTTTT.

This clone was detected only once. This chain links TRBV5-1 with TRBJ2-7; D is unresolved. The V gene lost 0 bases and the J gene lost 7 bases, with 17 bases spanning the gap. The CDR3 is 15 residues long. CDR1 and CDR2 from the germline V gene are SGHRS and YFSETQ. CDR3 nucleotide sequence: TGCGCCAGCAGCTTGGACTTAAGCGTCCTCCGAGAGCAGTACTTC. Translating it yields CASSLDLSVLREQYF.

J is TRBJ2-1 and V is TRBV4-1; 7 nucleotides line up with TRBD1. V lost 0 bases and J lost 4; bases outside the gene matches: 3. The CDR3 has 15 residues. Germline CDR1 is MGHRA and CDR2 is YSYEKL. The CDR3 DNA sequence: TGCGCCAGCAGCCAAGAAGGGGGCGGGTACAATGAGCAGTTCTTC. Its translation is CASSQEGGGYNEQFF.

CDR3 sequence: CASSYNGIAGEKLFF. In DNA, the CDR3 is TGTGCCAGCAGTTACAACGGTATAGCGGGTGAAAAACTGTTTTTT. This chain uses TRBV6-5 with TRBJ1-4; D call uncertain. This CDR3 region has 15 residues. CDR1 MNHEY and CDR2 SVGAGI come from the germline V gene. V shed 2 bases and J shed 7 bases, with 14 bases lying between them.

This chain joins TRBV7-9 and TRBJ2-7; D is uncertain. The CDR3 consists of 13 residues. Between the trimmed V and J ends, which lost 1 base and 3 bases, there was a span of 7 bases. Germline V lookup: CDR1 SEHNR, CDR2 FQNEAQ (reference sequence). CDR3 sequence: CASSLEDFYEQYF. In DNA, the CDR3 is TGTGCCAGCAGCTTAGAAGACTTCTACGAGCAGTACTTC. Full variable domain (rest looked up from reference TRBV7-9 and TRBJ2-7): DTGVSQNPRHKITKRGQNVTFRCDPISEHNRLYWYRQTLGQGPEFLTYFQNEAQLEKSRLLSDRFSAERPKGSFSTLEIQRTEQGDSAMYLCASSLEDFYEQYFGPGTRLTVT.

Notes on this clone: Other DNA sequences from this sample encode an identical CDR3 as well. V and J are TRBV5-1 and TRBJ2-2, with D tentatively TRBD2 (6 bases). This CDR3 comprises 14 residues. Germline CDR1 and CDR2: SGHRS and YFSETQ. With 2 bases removed from V and 4 bases from J, the gap between germline ends came to 9 bases. The CDR3 here is CASSFYSGTGELFF. In nucleotides, the CDR3 is TGCGCCAGCAGCTTTTATAGCGGCACCGGGGAGCTGTTTTTT.

The chain recombines TRBV7-6 with TRBJ2-1; TRBD2 might be the D (6 bases). There are 14 residues in the CDR3. The germline V gene has CDR1 SGHVS and CDR2 FNYEAQ. V lost 3 bases, J lost 6 bases, and 12 bases lay in between. The CDR3 DNA sequence: TGTGCCAGCAGCTTTGGAGGGCCAATCAATGAGCAGTTCTTC. Translation: CASSFGGPINEQFF.

The V and J genes are TRBV28 and TRBJ2-5; D not resolved. CDR1 is MDHEN and CDR2 is SYDVKM in the germline V gene. The CDR3 loop spans 14 amino acids. Trimming took off 8 bases at V and 4 bases at J, with 17 bases between the two ends. CDR3 DNA sequence: TGTGCCAGCCGTGATAAGGTCGAGTCAGAGACCCAGTACTTC. It encodes CASRDKVESETQYF.

The chain employs TRBV5-6 and TRBJ2-5, with D unresolved. Deletions cut 0 bases from V and 2 bases from J, with 8 bases between. There are 14 residues in the CDR3. From germline, CDR1 is SGHDT and CDR2 YYEEEE. The CDR3 nucleotides are TGTGCCAGCAGCTTGGATCGTCTTCAAGAGACCCAGTACTTC. It translates to CASSLDRLQETQYF. The full variable domain, rest sourced from reference TRBV5-6 and TRBJ2-5, is DAGVTQSPTHLIKTRGQQVTLRCSPKSGHDTVSWYQQALGQGPQFIFQYYEEEERQRGNFPDRFSGHQFPNYSSELNVNALLLGDSALYLCASSLDRLQETQYFGPGTRLLVL.

The chain carries TRBV30 and TRBJ2-7; 9 positions match TRBD1. The CDR3 totals 13 residues. J lost 5 bases, V lost 5 bases, and 7 bases had no gene match. Germline assignment: CDR1 GTSNPN and CDR2 SVGIG (reference sequence). CDR3 coding DNA: TGTGCCTGGGGGGGACAGGGTTTCCACGAGCAGTACTTC. This translates into CAWGGQGFHEQYF.

Here the CDR3 reads CASSLAGTGYEAFF. The CDR3 region has the DNA TGTGCCAGCAGCTTAGCTGGGACAGGGTATGAAGCTTTCTTT. V is TRBV11-2 and J is TRBJ1-1, with 9 positions matching TRBD1. The CDR3 is made up of 14 amino acids. CDR1 and CDR2 from the germline V gene are SGHAT and FQNNGV. V shed 1 base, J shed 7 bases, and the junction held 4 bases outside the gene matches.

V is TRBV29-1 and J is TRBJ2-7; no definite D call. The CDR3 has 14 amino acids. Germline V gene data show CDR1 as SQVTM and CDR2 as ANQGSEA. V lost 5 bases to trimming and J lost 1 base, with 15 bases between them. CDR3 sequence: CSVRTPSASYEQYF. The CDR3 nucleotides are TGCAGCGTTAGGACCCCTTCAGCGTCCTACGAGCAGTACTTC.

This clone was picked up one time. This chain joins TRBV7-2 and TRBJ1-4; no clear D. The V and J ends lost 3 bases and 2 bases respectively, with 7 bases between them. The CDR3 is 14 amino acids. Germline assignment: CDR1 SGHTA and CDR2 FQGNSA. The CDR3: CASSFSRTNEKLFF. In nucleotides, the CDR3 is TGTGCCAGCAGCTTCTCTCGCACTAATGAAAAACTGTTTTTT.

The rearrangement links TRBV2 to TRBJ1-3, with a tentative D call TRBD1 (5 bases). The germline gives CDR1 SNHLY, CDR2 FYNNEI. CDR3 length: 15 amino acids. V was trimmed by 1 base and J by 5 bases, leaving 12 bases between them. CDR3 sequence reads: CASSEDWGGRNTIYF. The CDR3, as DNA: TGTGCCAGCAGTGAAGATTGGGGGGGTAGAAACACCATATATTTT.

The chain joins TRBV6-4 to TRBJ2-7; D possibly uses TRBD1 or TRBD2 (5 bases each). CDR3 length: 13 amino acids. Germline V gene sequence: CDR1 MRHNA, CDR2 SNTAGT. With 6 bases removed from V and 0 bases from J, the gap between germline ends came to 9 bases. Written as DNA, the CDR3 is TGTGCCAGCAGCCTGGGGGTCTCCTACGAGCAGTACTTC. It specifies CASSLGVSYEQYF.